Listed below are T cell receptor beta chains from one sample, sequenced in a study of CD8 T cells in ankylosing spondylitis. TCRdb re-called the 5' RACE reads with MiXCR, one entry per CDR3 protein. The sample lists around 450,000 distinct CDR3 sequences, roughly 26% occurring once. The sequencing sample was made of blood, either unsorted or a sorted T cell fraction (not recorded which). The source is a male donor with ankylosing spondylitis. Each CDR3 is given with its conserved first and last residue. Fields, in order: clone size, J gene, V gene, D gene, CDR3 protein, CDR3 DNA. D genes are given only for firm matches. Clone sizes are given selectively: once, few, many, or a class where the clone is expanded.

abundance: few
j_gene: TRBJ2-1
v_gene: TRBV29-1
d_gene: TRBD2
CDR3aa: CSVGTSGYNEQFF
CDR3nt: TGCAGCGTGGGGACTAGCGGTTACAATGAGCAGTTCTTC

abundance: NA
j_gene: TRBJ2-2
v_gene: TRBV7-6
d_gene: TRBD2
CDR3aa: CASSPVAGYTGELFF
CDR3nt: TGTGCCAGCAGTCCCGTAGCGGGCTACACCGGGGAGCTGTTTTTT

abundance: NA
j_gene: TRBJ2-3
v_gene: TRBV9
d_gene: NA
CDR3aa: CASSVVAVGDTQYF
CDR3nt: TGTGCCAGCAGCGTAGTGGCCGTGGGGGATACGCAGTATTTT

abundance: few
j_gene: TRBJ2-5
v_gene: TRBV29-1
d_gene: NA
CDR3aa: CSVEDRRDNYQETQYF
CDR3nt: TGCAGCGTTGAAGATCGACGGGACAACTACCAAGAGACCCAGTACTTC

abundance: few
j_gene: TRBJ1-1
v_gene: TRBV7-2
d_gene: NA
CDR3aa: CASSLGGWDTEAFF
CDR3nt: TGTGCCAGCAGCTTAGGCGGATGGGACACTGAAGCTTTCTTT

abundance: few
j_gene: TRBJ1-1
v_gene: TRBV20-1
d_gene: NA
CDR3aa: CSSPLTGRSAEAFF
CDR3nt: TGCAGCTCCCCCCTTACAGGGCGCTCGGCTGAAGCTTTCTTT

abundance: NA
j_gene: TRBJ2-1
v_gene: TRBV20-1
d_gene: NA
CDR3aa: CSAHTPGPYNEQFF
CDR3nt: TGCAGTGCCCATACACCCGGGCCCTACAATGAGCAGTTCTTC

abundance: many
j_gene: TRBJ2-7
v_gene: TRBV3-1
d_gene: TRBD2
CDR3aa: CASSPTWTSAEQYF
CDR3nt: TGTGCCAGCAGCCCCACTTGGACTAGCGCCGAGCAGTACTTC

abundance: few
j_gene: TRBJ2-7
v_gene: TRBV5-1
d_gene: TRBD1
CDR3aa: CASSPDRDPYEQYF
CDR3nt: TGCGCCAGCAGCCCGGACAGGGACCCCTACGAGCAGTACTTC

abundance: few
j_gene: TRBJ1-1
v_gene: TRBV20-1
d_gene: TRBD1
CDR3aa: CSARGFPGQGAREAFF
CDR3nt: TGCAGTGCTAGAGGTTTTCCGGGACAGGGGGCTAGGGAAGCTTTCTTT

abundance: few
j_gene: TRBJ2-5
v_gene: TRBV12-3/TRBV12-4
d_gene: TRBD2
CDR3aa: CASSLPSGRPQETQYF
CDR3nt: TGTGCCAGCAGCCTTCCTAGCGGGAGGCCCCAAGAGACCCAGTACTTC

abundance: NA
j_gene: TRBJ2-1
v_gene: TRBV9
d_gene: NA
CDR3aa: CASSVELRADNEQFF
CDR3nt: TGTGCCAGCAGCGTAGAGCTTCGGGCGGACAATGAGCAGTTCTTC

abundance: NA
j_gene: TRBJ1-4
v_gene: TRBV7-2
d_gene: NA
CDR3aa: CASSYLNGGELFF
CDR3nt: TGTGCCAGCAGCTATTTGAACGGTGGGGAACTGTTTTTT

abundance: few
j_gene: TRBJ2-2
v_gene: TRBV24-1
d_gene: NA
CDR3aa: CATSLGGATNTGELFF
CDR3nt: TGTGCCACCAGTCTGGGGGGAGCGACGAACACCGGGGAGCTGTTTTTT

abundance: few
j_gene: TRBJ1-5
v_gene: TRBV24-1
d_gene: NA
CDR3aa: CATSDERNGNQPQHF
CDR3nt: TGTGCCACCAGTGATGAACGTAATGGGAATCAGCCCCAGCATTTT

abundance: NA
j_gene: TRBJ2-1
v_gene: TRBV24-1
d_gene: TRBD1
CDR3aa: CATSDRATGTLRKEQFF
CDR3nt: TGTGCCACCAGTGATCGGGCGACAGGGACCCTCCGAAAAGAGCAGTTCTTC

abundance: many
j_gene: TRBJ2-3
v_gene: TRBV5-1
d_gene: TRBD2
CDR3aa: CASSLMVAGGTDTQYF
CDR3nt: TGCGCCAGCAGCTTGATGGTAGCGGGAGGTACAGATACGCAGTATTTT

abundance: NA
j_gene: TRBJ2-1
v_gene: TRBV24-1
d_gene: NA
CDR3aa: CATSGELSYNEQFF
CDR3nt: TGTGCCACCAGCGGCGAATTATCCTACAATGAGCAGTTCTTC

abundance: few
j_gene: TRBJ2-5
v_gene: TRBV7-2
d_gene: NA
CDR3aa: CASSLFWGRHRKETQYF
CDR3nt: TGTGCCAGCAGCTTATTCTGGGGACGCCATCGAAAAGAGACCCAGTACTTC

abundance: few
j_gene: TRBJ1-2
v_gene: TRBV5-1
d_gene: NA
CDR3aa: CASSLESPNYGYTF
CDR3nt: TGCGCCAGCAGCTTGGAGTCTCCTAACTATGGCTACACCTTC

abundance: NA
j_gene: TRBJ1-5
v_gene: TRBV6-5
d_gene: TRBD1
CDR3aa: CASSLRTGGYQPQHF
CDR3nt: TGTGCCAGCAGTTTAAGGACAGGGGGCTATCAGCCCCAGCATTTT

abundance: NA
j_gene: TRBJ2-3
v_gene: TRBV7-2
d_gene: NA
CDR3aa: CASSLAGPGPGQDTQYF
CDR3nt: TGTGCCAGCAGCTTAGCCGGACCGGGACCGGGACAAGATACGCAGTATTTT

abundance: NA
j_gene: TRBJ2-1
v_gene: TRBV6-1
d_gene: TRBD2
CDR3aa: CASRGEGVSSYNEQFF
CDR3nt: TGTGCCAGCCGGGGGGAGGGCGTGAGCTCCTACAATGAGCAGTTCTTC

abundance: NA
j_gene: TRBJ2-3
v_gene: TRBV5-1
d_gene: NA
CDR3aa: CASSLVGTYTDTQYF
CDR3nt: TGCGCCAGCAGCTTGGTCGGGACGTACACAGATACGCAGTATTTT

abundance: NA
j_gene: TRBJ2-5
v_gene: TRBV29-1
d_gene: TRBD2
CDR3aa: CSVGPAGVETQYF
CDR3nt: TGCAGCGTTGGACCAGCGGGGGTGGAGACCCAGTACTTC

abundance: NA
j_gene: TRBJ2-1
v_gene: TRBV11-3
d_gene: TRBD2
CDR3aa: CASSLGGTSGRREQFF
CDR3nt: TGTGCCAGCAGCTTAGGCGGGACTAGCGGGAGGAGGGAGCAGTTCTTC

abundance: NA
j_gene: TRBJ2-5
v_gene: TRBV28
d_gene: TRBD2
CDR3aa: CASSWTSAETQYF
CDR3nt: TGTGCCAGCAGTTGGACTAGCGCGGAGACCCAGTACTTC

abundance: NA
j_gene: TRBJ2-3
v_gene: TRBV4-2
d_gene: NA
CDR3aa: CASSQEGQASTDTQYF
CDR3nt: TGTGCCAGCAGCCAAGAAGGCCAGGCCTCCACAGATACGCAGTATTTT

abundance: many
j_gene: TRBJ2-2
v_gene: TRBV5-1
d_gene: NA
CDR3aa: CASSLSQPGGELFF
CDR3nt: TGCGCCAGCAGCTTGAGCCAGCCGGGCGGGGAGCTGTTTTTT

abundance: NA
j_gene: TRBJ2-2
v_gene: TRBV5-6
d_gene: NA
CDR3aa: CASSSRRGGHTGELFF
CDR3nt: TGTGCCAGCAGCTCGCGACGGGGTGGTCACACCGGGGAGCTGTTTTTT

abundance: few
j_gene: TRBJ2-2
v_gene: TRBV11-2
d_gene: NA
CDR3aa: CASSPRSGSGGELFF
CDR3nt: TGTGCCAGCAGCCCCCGGTCAGGGTCCGGCGGGGAGCTGTTTTTT

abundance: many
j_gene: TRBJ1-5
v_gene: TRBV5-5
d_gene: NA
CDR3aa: CASTPGTLNQPQHF
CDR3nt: TGTGCCAGCACCCCCGGGACCCTCAATCAGCCCCAGCATTTT

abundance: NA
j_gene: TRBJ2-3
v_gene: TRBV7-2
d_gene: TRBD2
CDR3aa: CASSTGLAGHTDTQYF
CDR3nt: TGTGCCAGCAGCACGGGACTAGCGGGACACACAGATACGCAGTATTTT

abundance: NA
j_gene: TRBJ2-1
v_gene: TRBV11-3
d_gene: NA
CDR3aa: CASSLRGLQGQFF
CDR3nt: TGTGCCAGCAGCTTACGGGGACTTCAAGGGCAGTTCTTC

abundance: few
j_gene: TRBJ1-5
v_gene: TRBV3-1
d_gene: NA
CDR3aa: CASSQDPAYQPQHF
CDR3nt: TGTGCCAGCAGCCAAGATCCGGCCTATCAGCCCCAGCATTTT

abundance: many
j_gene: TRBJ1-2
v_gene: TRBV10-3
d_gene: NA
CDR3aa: CAISVSLGEDGYTF
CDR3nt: TGTGCCATCAGTGTTTCGTTAGGGGAGGATGGCTACACCTTC

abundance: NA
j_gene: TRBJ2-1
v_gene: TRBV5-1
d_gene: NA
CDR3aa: CASSLDRAALNEQFF
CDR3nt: TGCGCCAGCAGCTTGGATAGGGCTGCCCTTAATGAGCAGTTCTTC

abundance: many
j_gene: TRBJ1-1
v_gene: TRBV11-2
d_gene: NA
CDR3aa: CASSLGEARVAFF
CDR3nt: TGTGCCAGCAGCTTAGGAGAGGCCAGGGTGGCTTTCTTT

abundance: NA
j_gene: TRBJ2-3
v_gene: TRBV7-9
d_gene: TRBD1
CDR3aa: CASSFRGQGPDTQYF
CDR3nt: TGTGCCAGCAGCTTCCGAGGACAGGGCCCAGATACGCAGTATTTT

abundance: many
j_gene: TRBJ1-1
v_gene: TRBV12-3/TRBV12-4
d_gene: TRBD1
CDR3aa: CASRRTGGGTEAFF
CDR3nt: TGTGCCAGCAGACGGACAGGGGGCGGGACTGAAGCTTTCTTT

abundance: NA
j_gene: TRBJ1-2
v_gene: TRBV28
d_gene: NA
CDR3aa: CASSSPGVNYGYTF
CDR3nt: TGTGCCAGCAGTTCCCCGGGGGTTAACTATGGCTACACCTTC